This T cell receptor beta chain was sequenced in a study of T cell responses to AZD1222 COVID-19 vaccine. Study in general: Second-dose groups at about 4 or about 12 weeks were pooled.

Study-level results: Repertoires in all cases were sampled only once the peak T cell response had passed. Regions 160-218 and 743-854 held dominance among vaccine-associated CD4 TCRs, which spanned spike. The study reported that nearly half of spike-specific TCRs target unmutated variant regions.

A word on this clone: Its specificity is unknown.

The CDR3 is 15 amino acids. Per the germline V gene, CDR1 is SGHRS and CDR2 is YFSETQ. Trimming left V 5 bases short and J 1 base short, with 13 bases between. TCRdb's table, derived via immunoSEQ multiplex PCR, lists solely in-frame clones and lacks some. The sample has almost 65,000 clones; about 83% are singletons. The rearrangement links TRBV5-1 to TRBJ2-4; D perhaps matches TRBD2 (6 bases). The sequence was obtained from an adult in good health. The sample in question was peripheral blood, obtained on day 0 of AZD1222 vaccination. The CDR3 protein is CASSMWGVAKNIQYF. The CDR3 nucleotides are TGCGCCAGCAGTATGTGGGGGGTGGCCAAAAACATTCAGTACTTC.